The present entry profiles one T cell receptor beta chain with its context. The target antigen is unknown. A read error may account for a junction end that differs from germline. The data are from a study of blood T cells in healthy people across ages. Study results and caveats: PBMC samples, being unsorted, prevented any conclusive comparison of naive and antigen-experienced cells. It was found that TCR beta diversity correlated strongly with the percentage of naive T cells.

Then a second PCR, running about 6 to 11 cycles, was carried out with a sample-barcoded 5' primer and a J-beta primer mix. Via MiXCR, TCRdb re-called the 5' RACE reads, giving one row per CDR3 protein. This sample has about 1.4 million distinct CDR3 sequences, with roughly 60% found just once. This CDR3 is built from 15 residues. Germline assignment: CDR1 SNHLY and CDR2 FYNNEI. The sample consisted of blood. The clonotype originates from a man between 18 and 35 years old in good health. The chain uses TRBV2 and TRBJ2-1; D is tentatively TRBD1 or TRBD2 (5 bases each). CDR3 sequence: CASSGRDVEINERFF. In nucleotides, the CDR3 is TGTGCCAGCAGTGGCCGGGACGTAGAGATCAATGAGCGGTTCTTC.